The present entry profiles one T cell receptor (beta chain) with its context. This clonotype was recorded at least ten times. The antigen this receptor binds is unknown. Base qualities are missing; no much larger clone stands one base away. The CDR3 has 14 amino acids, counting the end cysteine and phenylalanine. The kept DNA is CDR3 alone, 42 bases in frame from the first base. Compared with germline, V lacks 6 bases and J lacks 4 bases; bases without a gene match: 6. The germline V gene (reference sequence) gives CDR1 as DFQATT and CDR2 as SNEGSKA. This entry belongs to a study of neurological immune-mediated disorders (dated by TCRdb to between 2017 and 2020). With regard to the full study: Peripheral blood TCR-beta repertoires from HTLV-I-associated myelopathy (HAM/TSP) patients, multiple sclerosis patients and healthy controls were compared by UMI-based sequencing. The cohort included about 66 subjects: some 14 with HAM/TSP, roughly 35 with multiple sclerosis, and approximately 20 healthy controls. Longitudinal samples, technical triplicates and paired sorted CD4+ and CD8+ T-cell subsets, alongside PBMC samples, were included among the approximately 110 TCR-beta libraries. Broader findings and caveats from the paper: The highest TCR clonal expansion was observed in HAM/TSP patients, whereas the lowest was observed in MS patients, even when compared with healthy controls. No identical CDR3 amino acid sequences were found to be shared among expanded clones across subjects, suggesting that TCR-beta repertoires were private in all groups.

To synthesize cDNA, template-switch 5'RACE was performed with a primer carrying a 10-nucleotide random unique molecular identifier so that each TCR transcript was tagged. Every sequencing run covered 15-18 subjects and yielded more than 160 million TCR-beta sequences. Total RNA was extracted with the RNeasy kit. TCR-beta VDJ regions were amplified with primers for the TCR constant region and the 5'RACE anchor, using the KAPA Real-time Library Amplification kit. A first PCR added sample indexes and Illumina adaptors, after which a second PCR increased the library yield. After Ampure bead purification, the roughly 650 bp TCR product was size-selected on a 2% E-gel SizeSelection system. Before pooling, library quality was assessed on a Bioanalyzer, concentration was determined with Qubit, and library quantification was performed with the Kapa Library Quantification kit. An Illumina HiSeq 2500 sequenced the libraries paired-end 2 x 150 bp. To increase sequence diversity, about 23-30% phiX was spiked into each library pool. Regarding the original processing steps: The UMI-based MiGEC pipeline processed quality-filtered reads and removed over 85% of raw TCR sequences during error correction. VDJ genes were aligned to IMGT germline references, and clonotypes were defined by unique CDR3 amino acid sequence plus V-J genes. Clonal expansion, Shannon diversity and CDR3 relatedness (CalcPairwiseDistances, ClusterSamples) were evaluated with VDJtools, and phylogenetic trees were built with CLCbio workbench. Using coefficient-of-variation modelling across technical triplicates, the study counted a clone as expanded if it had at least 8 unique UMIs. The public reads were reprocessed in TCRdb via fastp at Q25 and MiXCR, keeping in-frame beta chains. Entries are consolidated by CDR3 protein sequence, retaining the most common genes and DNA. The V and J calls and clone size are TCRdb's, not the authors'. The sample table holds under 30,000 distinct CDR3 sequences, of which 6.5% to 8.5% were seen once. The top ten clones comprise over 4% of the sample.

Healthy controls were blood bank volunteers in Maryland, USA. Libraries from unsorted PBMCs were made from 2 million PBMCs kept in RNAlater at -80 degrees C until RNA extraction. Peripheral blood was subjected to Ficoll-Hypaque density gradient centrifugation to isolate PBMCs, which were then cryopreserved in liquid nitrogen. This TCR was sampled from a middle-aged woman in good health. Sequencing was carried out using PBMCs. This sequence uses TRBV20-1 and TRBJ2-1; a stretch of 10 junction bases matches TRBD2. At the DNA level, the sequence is TGCAGTGCGCCAATAGCGGGGGGTTACAATGAGCAGTTCTTC. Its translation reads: CSAPIAGGYNEQFF.